Detailed here is one TCR beta chain. This sample was taken from a study of identical twins. TCRdb re-called the 5' RACE reads through MiXCR, storing one row per CDR3 protein. This sample has around 550,000 distinct CDR3 sequences, with nearly 15% found just once. With V trimmed by 0 bases and J by 9 bases, 3 bases remained unmatched. Per the germline V gene, CDR1 is LGHDT and CDR2 is YNNKEL (reference sequence). The CDR3 loop spans 14 amino acids. The sample was also linked to a second study, of yellow fever vaccine responses in identical twins.

This TCR derives from a woman aged 18-29 years in good health. The rearrangement links TRBV3-1 to TRBJ2-1; 9 nucleotides line up with TRBD2. Material: CD4+ T cells sorted from blood. The CDR3 reads CASSQDSSGIEQFF. The CDR3, as DNA: TGTGCCAGCAGCCAAGATTCTAGCGGGATTGAGCAGTTCTTC.